Below are 3 T cell receptor beta chains sequenced from a single sample in a study of beta chain features in type 1 diabetes. Their specific antigens are unknown. Expressed TCRB transcripts were sequenced after all isolated RNA was converted to cDNA. The protocol was immunoSEQ multiplex PCR, while the TCRdb copy is restricted to in-frame clones and leaves out a portion. The profile covers about 230,000 clones, with 16% appearing a single time and less than 0.09% taken by the ten largest. Study-wide findings and caveats: Moderate yet significant TCRB CDR3 shortening was seen in Type 1 diabetes patients in all four CD4+ subsets.

Sequenced material: naive CD4+ T cells from blood. The receptors were gathered from a man aged 30-40 years with type 1 diabetes.

J is TRBJ2-1 and V is TRBV5-6, with 7 bases lining up with TRBD1. Germline V lookup: CDR1 SGHDT, CDR2 YYEEEE. The CDR3 is 12 residues long. V dropped 6 bases and J dropped 15; count of bases not matched to a gene: 12. CDR3 nucleotides: TGTGCCAGCAACCTCGGGACAGAACCTAGGTTCTTC. Protein product: CASNLGTEPRFF.

In this sample, this clone turned up a few times. This specimen includes other DNA sequences encoding the same CDR3. The genes are TRBV7-9 and TRBJ2-1, with D unresolved. Germline loops: CDR1 SEHNR, CDR2 FQNEAQ (reference sequence). This CDR3 region has 12 residues. Deletions cut 1 base from V and 5 bases from J, with 3 bases between. The CDR3 reads CASSLVDNEQFF. CDR3 bases: TGTGCCAGCAGCTTAGTAGACAATGAGCAGTTCTTC.

The chain has TRBV5-1 and TRBJ2-7; tentatively, D is TRBD2 (6 bases). The CDR3 has 11 residues. CDR1 is SGHRS and CDR2 is YFSETQ in the germline V gene. Trimming removed 3 bases at V and 8 bases at J, with 9 bases between. DNA of the CDR3: TGCGCCAGCAGCTCTAGCGTGCAGCAGTACTTC. Its translation is CASSSSVQQYF.